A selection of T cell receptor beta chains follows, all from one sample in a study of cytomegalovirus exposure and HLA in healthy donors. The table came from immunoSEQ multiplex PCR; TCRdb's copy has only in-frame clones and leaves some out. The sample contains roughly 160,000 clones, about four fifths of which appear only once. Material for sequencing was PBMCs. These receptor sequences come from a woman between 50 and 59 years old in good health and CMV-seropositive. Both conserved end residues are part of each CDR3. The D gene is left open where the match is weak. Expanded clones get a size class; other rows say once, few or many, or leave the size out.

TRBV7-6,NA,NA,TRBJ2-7,TGTGCCAGCAGCTTAGGCCGGGATCCAACCTACGAGCAGTACTTC,CASSLGRDPTYEQYF
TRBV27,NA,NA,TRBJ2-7,TGTGCCAGCAGTTTAAAAGCGTCCTACGAGCAGTACTTC,CASSLKASYEQYF
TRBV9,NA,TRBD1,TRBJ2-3,TGTGCCAGCAGCGTAGTCGAGGGGGCGCCAACAGATACGCAGTATTTT,CASSVVEGAPTDTQYF
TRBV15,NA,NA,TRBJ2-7,TGTGCCACCAGCAGAGATCAGGGCTACGAGCAGTACTTC,CATSRDQGYEQYF
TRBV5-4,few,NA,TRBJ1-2,TGTGCCAGCAGCCAGGACAGCTTGTATGGCTACACCTTC,CASSQDSLYGYTF
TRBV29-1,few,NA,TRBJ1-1,TGCAGCGTGGAGCGGGGAGTTGGGAACACTGAAGCTTTCTTT,CSVERGVGNTEAFF
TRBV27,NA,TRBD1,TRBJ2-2,TGTGCCAGCAGGGGGGGACAGGTCAACACCGGGGAGCTGTTTTTT,CASRGGQVNTGELFF
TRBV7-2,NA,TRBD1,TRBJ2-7,TGTGCCAGCAGCTTACAACAGGGGGCATCTCGCTACGAGCAGTACTTC,CASSLQQGASRYEQYF
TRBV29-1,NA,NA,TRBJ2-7,TGCAGCGTTAAATTTGTGGTGACAGGTCGAAACGAGCAGTACTTC,CSVKFVVTGRNEQYF
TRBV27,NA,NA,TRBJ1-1,TGTGCCAGCAGTTTAAACAGGGTGAACACTGAAGCTTTCTTT,CASSLNRVNTEAFF
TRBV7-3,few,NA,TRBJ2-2,TGTGCCAGCAGCTTTCTCCCGGGCGGGGACACCGGGGAGCTGTTTTTT,CASSFLPGGDTGELFF
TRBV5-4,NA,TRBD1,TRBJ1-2,TGTGCCAGCAGGGCCCGGGACAGGGAGCCTGGGTATGGCTACACCTTC,CASRARDREPGYGYTF
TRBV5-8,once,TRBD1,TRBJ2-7,TGTGCCAGCAGCTATTGGACAGGTCCCTCTTCCTACGAGCAGTACTTC,CASSYWTGPSSYEQYF
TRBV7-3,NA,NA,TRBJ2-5,TGTGCCAGCAGCTCCCAAACAGGGACGAGAGAGACCCAGTACTTC,CASSSQTGTRETQYF
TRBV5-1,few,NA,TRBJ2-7,TGCGCCAGCAGCCTCCTGGGGCCCCGGAAAGGAGAGCAGTACTTC,CASSLLGPRKGEQYF
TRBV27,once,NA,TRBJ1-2,TGTGCCAGCCGCGGGGGGGTCGATGGCTACACCTTC,CASRGGVDGYTF